This T cell receptor (beta chain) was profiled in a study of T cell changes during pregnancy in multiple sclerosis. The CDR3 runs to 13 residues. V trimming: 6 bases; J trimming: 5 bases; junction bases outside the gene matches: 5. The germline V gene encodes CDR1 SGHTA and CDR2 FQGNSA. This table comes from immunoSEQ multiplex PCR, and its TCRdb copy is limited to in-frame clones, with some not included. Here the sample spans about 92,000 clones, around 94% being singletons. This sample comprised peripheral blood, obtained in the first trimester of pregnancy. V usage is TRBV7-2 and J usage is TRBJ2-3; 7 positions agree with TRBD1. This receptor was obtained from a female donor with multiple sclerosis, enrolled in a pregnancy study. The CDR3, as DNA: TGTGCCAGCAGGACAGGGCGTCTAGATACGCAGTATTTT. Amino acid sequence: CASRTGRLDTQYF.